This T cell receptor beta chain was sequenced during a study of shared clonotypes between healthy human individuals. Broader study findings: A small donor pool kept down the genetic and exposure-history diversity that was represented. Several donors showed sharing of approximately 5% of naive CD4 clonotypes.

Every immunoSEQ plate was one replicate of a subset's evenly spread DNA. The method was immunoSEQ multiplex PCR; TCRdb's version includes in-frame clones alone and lacks a portion of them. The table has roughly 2.5 million clones, just over 90% seen once. Memory CD4+ cells were the fraction left after CD45RA+ naive selection. To note about this clone: Its antigen is not identified.

This CDR3 contains 14 residues. V gave up 0 bases and J gave up 7 bases; unmatched junction bases: 2. CDR1 and CDR2 (germline): GTSNPN, SVGIG (reference sequence). The chain carries TRBV30 and TRBJ2-6; 8 bases agree with TRBD1. The sample comprised naive CD4+ T cells sorted from blood. Noted subset: CD45RA+ positively selected. The clonotype originates from a young man in good health. The DNA of the CDR3 is TGTGCCTGGAGTGTCGGGACAGGCGCCAACGTCCTGACTTTC. Its protein product is CAWSVGTGANVLTF.